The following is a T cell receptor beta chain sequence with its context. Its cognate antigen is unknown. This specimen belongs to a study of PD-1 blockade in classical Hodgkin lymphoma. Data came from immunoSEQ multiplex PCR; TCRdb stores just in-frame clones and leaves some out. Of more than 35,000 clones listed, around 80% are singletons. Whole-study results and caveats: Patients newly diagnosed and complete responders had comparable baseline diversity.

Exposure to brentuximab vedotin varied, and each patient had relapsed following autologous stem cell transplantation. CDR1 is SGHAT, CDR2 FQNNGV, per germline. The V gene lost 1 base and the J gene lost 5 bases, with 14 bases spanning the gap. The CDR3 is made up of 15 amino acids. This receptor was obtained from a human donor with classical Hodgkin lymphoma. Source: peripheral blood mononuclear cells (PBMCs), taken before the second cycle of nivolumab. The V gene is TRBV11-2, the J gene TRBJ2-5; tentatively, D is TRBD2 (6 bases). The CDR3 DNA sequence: TGTGCCAGCAGCTTAGTGCGCGGGGAAGGGGAGACCCAGTACTTC. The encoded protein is CASSLVRGEGETQYF.